These 25 T cell receptor beta chains originate from one sample sequenced in a study of technical replicates of blood from a handful of donors (dated by TCRdb to about 2017). Preparation of the library involved the immunoSEQ multiplex PCR assay. The table comes from immuneACCESS by way of TCRdb, which keeps in-frame sequences with V and J called. Part of the clones is missing from these tables; in studies checked, under half for an unresolved V gene and the rest for unknown reasons. This sample lists 80,000 or so clones; approximately 78% were detected once. About 4% of the sample goes to the ten largest clones. Material: PBMCs. These receptor sequences come from a human donor in good health. Some clones in this sample may be carry-over from other donors' samples.

The chain recombines TRBV5-5 with TRBJ1-3; 7 bases align to TRBD1. The length of the CDR3 is 16 residues. The junction had 7 bases not matched to a gene; V was cut back by 4 bases and J by 0 bases. From germline, CDR1 is SGHKS and CDR2 YYEKEE (reference sequence). The CDR3 DNA follows: TGTGCCAGCAGCACAACGGGACAGATCTCTGGAAACACCATATATTTT. Residues: CASSTTGQISGNTIYF.

The V and J genes are TRBV4-1 and TRBJ1-2; 9 nucleotides match TRBD1. The CDR3 covers 15 residues. Trimming cost V 4 bases and J 4 bases; bases outside gene matches: 7. The germline V gene encodes CDR1 MGHRA and CDR2 YSYEKL. As DNA, the CDR3 is TGCGCCAGCAGCCCCTTGGGACAGGGAATCTATGGCTACACCTTC. Translated, it gives CASSPLGQGIYGYTF.

V gene TRBV6-5 combines with J gene TRBJ2-7, with 9 nucleotides matching TRBD1. This CDR3 region has 16 residues. With 2 bases clipped from V and 2 bases from J, the junction kept 7 bases outside the gene matches. Germline-derived CDR1 and CDR2 are MNHEY and SVGAGI. Here the CDR3 reads CASSYRAGQGTYEQYF. In nucleotides, the CDR3 is TGTGCCAGCAGTTACCGCGCGGGACAGGGTACCTACGAGCAGTACTTC.

This rearrangement joins TRBV5-6 to TRBJ2-2; 11 bases align to TRBD1. Losses at the gene ends were 4 bases for V and 7 bases for J; bases not matched to a gene: 9. From germline, CDR1 is SGHDT and CDR2 YYEEEE. The CDR3 sequence is 16 residues long. DNA for the CDR3: TGTGCCAGCAGCCAGGACAGGGGGCTGGTTCGCGGGGAGCTGTTTTTT. Translation: CASSQDRGLVRGELFF.

The rearrangement links TRBV9 to TRBJ1-2; 8 bases are a match to TRBD1. Trimming at V came to 2 bases and at J to 8 bases, leaving 8 bases not matched to a gene. Germline-derived CDR1 and CDR2 are SGDLS and YYNGEE. The CDR3 has 14 residues. The CDR3: CASSVEDRVGGYTF. DNA for the CDR3: TGTGCCAGCAGCGTCGAGGACAGGGTCGGCGGCTACACCTTC.

CDR3 sequence reads: CSVERRDSTDTQYF. In DNA, the CDR3 is TGCAGCGTTGAGCGGCGGGATAGCACAGATACGCAGTATTTT. J is TRBJ2-3 and V is TRBV29-1; the D gene is possibly TRBD2 (6 bases). Germline CDR1 SQVTM, CDR2 ANQGSEA. This CDR3 contains 14 residues. V lost 3 bases and J lost 0, with 10 bases in between.

V and J are TRBV5-1 and TRBJ2-3; a possible D gene is TRBD1 (6 bases). In germline, CDR1 is SGHRS, CDR2 YFSETQ. The CDR3 has 15 residues. The V end was cut by 7 bases, the J end by 8 bases, with 23 bases between. The CDR3, as DNA: TGCGCCAGCGAGAGGGGGAAATTGGCCGGCGGTACGCAGTATTTT. This gives the protein CASERGKLAGGTQYF.

V and J are TRBV5-1 and TRBJ1-1, with TRBD1 as a possible D gene (6 bases). Trimming pared 3 bases from V and 2 bases from J, leaving 17 bases between. There are 16 residues in the CDR3. The V gene's germline CDR1 is SGHRS and CDR2 YFSETQ. In DNA form, the CDR3 reads TGCGCCAGCAGCTCAGCACCAACAGGGAGCAACACTGAAGCTTTCTTT. This encodes CASSSAPTGSNTEAFF.

This sequence joins TRBV19 and TRBJ1-6; 7 bases agree with TRBD1. Germline lookup yields CDR1 LNHDA and CDR2 SQIVND (reference sequence). The CDR3 has 16 amino acids. J gave up 1 base and V 5 bases, and 5 bases lay outside the gene matches. The chain's CDR3 is CASSPEDRSYNSPLHF. CDR3 nucleotide sequence: TGTGCCAGTAGTCCTGAGGACAGGTCCTATAATTCACCCCTCCACTTT.

This clone showed up many times. The chain carries TRBV20-1 and TRBJ1-2, with TRBD1 as a possible D gene (5 bases). CDR1 is DFQATT, CDR2 SNEGSKA, per germline (reference sequence). This CDR3 has 11 residues. V lost 2 bases and J lost 6, with 7 bases in between. CDR3 sequence reads: CSARRGNGYTF. DNA of the CDR3: TGCAGTGCTAGACGGGGGAATGGCTACACCTTC.

As DNA, the CDR3 is TGCGCCAGCAGCTTCGCTCCCGGGACAGGGGGCACTGAAGCTTTCTTT. It is translated as CASSFAPGTGGTEAFF. The chain has TRBV5-1 and TRBJ1-1, with 11 bases matching TRBD1. This CDR3 is 16 amino acids long. J was trimmed by 4 bases and V by 2 bases; bases with no gene match: 7. Germline loops: CDR1 SGHRS, CDR2 YFSETQ.

The chain combines TRBV7-7 with TRBJ2-5, with D perhaps TRBD2 (7 bases). The CDR3 is 13 residues long. V lost 5 bases and J lost 7, with 14 bases in between. CDR1 is SSHAT and CDR2 is FNYEAQ in the germline V gene (reference sequence). This CDR3 reads CASSPMRGGTQYF. For the CDR3, the DNA is TGTGCCAGCAGCCCGATGAGGGGGGGGACCCAGTACTTC.

This clone was recorded once. The rearrangement joins TRBV5-4 to TRBJ1-3; D is ambiguous. The CDR3 is made up of 14 amino acids. CDR1 and CDR2 (germline): SGHNT, YYREEE (reference sequence). Trimming left V 0 bases short and J 7 bases short, with 11 bases between. The CDR3 is CASSLGRGGNTIYF. The CDR3 nucleotides read TGTGCCAGCAGCTTGGGACGAGGAGGGAACACCATATATTTT.

Remarks on this clone: At the DNA level, this CDR3 is encoded by other sequences in the same sample as well. The CDR3 loop is CAISEKRLAGVVDTQYF. CDR3 bases: TGTGCCATCAGTGAGAAGAGACTAGCGGGAGTAGTAGATACGCAGTATTTT. The chain joins TRBV10-3 to TRBJ2-3, with TRBD2 matching over 12 bases. This CDR3 spans 17 amino acids. The V segment lost 2 bases and the J segment 5 bases; nucleotides outside the gene matches: 8. CDR1 and CDR2 from the germline V gene are ENHRY and SYGVKD.

This sequence joins TRBV6-5 and TRBJ1-1; D is unresolved. There are 14 residues in the CDR3. The germline V gene has CDR1 MNHEY and CDR2 SVGAGI. V was trimmed by 2 bases and J by 5 bases, leaving 12 bases between them. This chain's CDR3 is CASSYARVHTEAFF. The CDR3 DNA reads TGTGCCAGCAGTTACGCGCGGGTACATACTGAAGCTTTCTTT.

This clone was counted between two and nine times. The chain combines TRBV28 with TRBJ1-2; maybe TRBD1 (6 bases). This CDR3 spans 14 amino acids. Germline-derived CDR1 and CDR2 are MDHEN and SYDVKM. The V gene lost 6 bases and the J gene lost 5 bases, with 16 bases spanning the gap. The CDR3, as DNA: TGTGCCAGCAGCCTCGGGGGGGGCCGGTATGGCTACACCTTC. This translates into CASSLGGGRYGYTF.

This chain joins TRBV6-5 and TRBJ2-5, with 10 bases that match TRBD1. This CDR3 has 15 amino acids. The V and J ends lost 4 bases and 2 bases, in that order; junction bases with no gene match: 4. Germline V lookup: CDR1 MNHEY, CDR2 SVGAGI. The CDR3, as DNA: TGTGCCAGCAGTTCCTTGGGACAGGGGCAAGAGACCCAGTACTTC. The encoded protein is CASSSLGQGQETQYF.

CDR3 coding DNA: TGTGCCAGCAGGGACCGGGACACTGGTGAAAAACTGTTTTTT. Its translation is CASRDRDTGEKLFF. The chain has TRBV7-9 and TRBJ1-4; D may be TRBD1 (6 bases). CDR1 SEHNR and CDR2 FQNEAQ come from the germline V gene (reference sequence). The CDR3 has 14 residues. V lost 6 bases and J 7 bases, leaving 15 bases between the germline ends.

The V call is TRBV6-1, the J call TRBJ2-7, with 10 bases matching TRBD1. This CDR3 is built from 15 residues. CDR1 and CDR2 from the germline V gene are MNHNS and SASEGT. Germline trimming cut 3 bases from V and 0 bases from J; bases unmatched to any gene: 2. The CDR3 loop is CASSEGQGPSYEQYF. Here the CDR3 DNA reads TGTGCCAGCAGTGAGGGACAGGGGCCCTCCTACGAGCAGTACTTC.

This sequence joins TRBV6-1 and TRBJ2-7; perhaps TRBD2 as D (6 bases). This CDR3 region has 13 residues. The V gene's germline CDR1 is MNHNS and CDR2 SASEGT. The V and J ends lost 8 bases and 4 bases respectively, with 15 bases between them. The CDR3 reads CASHPWGVYEQYF. The DNA of the CDR3 is TGTGCCAGCCATCCTTGGGGGGTATACGAGCAGTACTTC.

The chain couples TRBV4-3 to TRBJ2-1; D might be TRBD2 (5 bases). Germline CDR1 is LGHNA and CDR2 is YSLEER. V lost 5 bases and J 8 bases, leaving 10 bases between the germline ends. The CDR3 spans 12 residues. The CDR3: CASSDRGDEQFF. DNA of the CDR3: TGCGCCAGCAGCGATCGGGGAGATGAGCAGTTCTTC.

The chain combines TRBV18 with TRBJ2-1; 8 bases map to TRBD2. V shed 1 base and J 2 bases; nucleotides not matched to a gene: 7. From germline, CDR1 is KGHSH and CDR2 LQKENI. This CDR3 has 17 amino acids. In DNA, the CDR3 is TGTGCCAGCTCACCACTCCTAGCGGGCTTTACCTACAATGAGCAGTTCTTC. As protein: CASSPLLAGFTYNEQFF.

This chain joins TRBV4-2 and TRBJ2-1; a possible D gene is TRBD2 (6 bases). Germline CDR1 and CDR2: LGHNA and YNFKEQ. The CDR3 is 16 amino acids. With 1 base removed from V and 0 bases from J, the gap between germline ends came to 10 bases. This CDR3 reads CASSQVAGPSYNEQFF. CDR3 DNA sequence: TGTGCCAGCAGCCAAGTGGCGGGACCCTCCTACAATGAGCAGTTCTTC.

This chain connects TRBV18 to TRBJ1-4, with TRBD1 matching 8 bases. Trimming cost V 6 bases and J 2 bases; bases outside gene matches: 5. Germline V gives CDR1 KGHSH, CDR2 LQKENI. The CDR3 is 15 amino acids. This chain's CDR3 is CASSPTGGTNEKLFF. As DNA, the CDR3 is TGTGCCAGCTCGCCCACAGGGGGTACTAATGAAAAACTGTTTTTT.

The J gene is TRBJ2-7, the V gene TRBV4-3; D is uncertain. The V and J ends lost 4 bases and 4 bases respectively, with 11 bases between them. The CDR3 covers 13 residues. From germline, CDR1 is LGHNA and CDR2 YSLEER. CDR3 bases: TGCGCCAGCAGCCCGCACTCTGGTTACGAGCAGTACTTC. It is translated as CASSPHSGYEQYF.